This TCR beta chain emerged from a study of beta chain features in type 1 diabetes. Study findings and constraints: For patients, the naive, central memory and Treg TCRB repertoires appeared more alike than for healthy donors. Shorter TCRB CDR3s, moderately but significantly so, marked every one of the four CD4+ subsets in Type 1 diabetes patients.

Per germline, CDR1 LGHNA and CDR2 YSLEER. The CDR3 loop spans 16 amino acids. V was cut by 0 bases and J by 7 bases, with 18 bases left in between. Sequencing targeted expressed TCRB transcripts, as all isolated RNA had been reverse transcribed. Profiled with immunoSEQ multiplex PCR; TCRdb holds only in-frame clones, not every one. The table lists more than 550,000 clones, about an eighth of them singletons, with just under 0.04% in the top ten. In the case of this clone: The antigen is unknown.

V and J are TRBV4-3 and TRBJ1-2, with TRBD1 as a possible D gene (5 bases). The receptor comes from a man between 18 and 29 years old with type 1 diabetes. Sequencing used naive CD4+ T cells from blood. The CDR3 DNA is TGCGCCAGCAGCCAAGATCGGGGGGACCGCGAGGGTGGCTACACCTTC. Translation: CASSQDRGDREGGYTF.